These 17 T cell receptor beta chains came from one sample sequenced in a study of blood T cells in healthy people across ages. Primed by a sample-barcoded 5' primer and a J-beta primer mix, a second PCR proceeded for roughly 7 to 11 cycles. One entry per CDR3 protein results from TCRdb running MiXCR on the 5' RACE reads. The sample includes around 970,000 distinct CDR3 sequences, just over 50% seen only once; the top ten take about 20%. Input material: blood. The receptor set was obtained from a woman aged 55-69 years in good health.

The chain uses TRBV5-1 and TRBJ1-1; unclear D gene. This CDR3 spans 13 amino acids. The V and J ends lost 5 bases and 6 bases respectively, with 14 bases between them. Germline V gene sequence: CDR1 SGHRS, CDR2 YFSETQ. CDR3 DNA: TGCGCCAGCAGAGTTTTGTCTTTGGCTGAAGCTTTCTTT. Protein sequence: CASRVLSLAEAFF.

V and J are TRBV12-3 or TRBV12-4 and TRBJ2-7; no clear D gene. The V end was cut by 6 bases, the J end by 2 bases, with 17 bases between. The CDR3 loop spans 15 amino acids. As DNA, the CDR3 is TGTGCCAGCAGCTTTGGTCGACGCATAACCTACGAGCAGTACTTC. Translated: CASSFGRRITYEQYF.

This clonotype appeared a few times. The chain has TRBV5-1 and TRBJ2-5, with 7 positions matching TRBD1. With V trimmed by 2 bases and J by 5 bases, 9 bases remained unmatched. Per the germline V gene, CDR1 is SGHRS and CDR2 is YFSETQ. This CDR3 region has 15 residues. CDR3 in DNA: TGCGCCAGCAGCTTTGGCCCGACAGGGATTGAGACCCAGTACTTC. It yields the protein CASSFGPTGIETQYF.

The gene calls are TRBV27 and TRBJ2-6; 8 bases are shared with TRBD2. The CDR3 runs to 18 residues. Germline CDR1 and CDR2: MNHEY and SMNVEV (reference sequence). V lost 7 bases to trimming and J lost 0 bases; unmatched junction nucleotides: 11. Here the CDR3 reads CASTQGGGLSSGANVLTF. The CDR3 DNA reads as TGTGCCAGCACCCAAGGCGGGGGGCTGTCCTCTGGGGCCAACGTCCTGACTTTC.

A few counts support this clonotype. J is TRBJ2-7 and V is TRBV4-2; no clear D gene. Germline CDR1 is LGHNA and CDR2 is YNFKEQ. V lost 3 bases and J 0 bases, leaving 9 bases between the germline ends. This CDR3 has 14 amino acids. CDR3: CASSQRHDSYEQYF. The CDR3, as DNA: TGTGCCAGCAGCCAGAGACACGACTCCTACGAGCAGTACTTC.

The CDR3 sequence: CASSISSGIEQFF. CDR3 nucleotide sequence: TGTGCCAGCAGCATTTCAAGCGGGATTGAGCAGTTCTTC. The V gene is TRBV7-9, the J gene TRBJ2-1; 7 bases are a match to TRBD2. The CDR3 runs 13 residues. Germline V gene lookup returns CDR1 SEHNR and CDR2 FQNEAQ (reference sequence). V dropped 5 bases and J dropped 9; count of bases not matched to a gene: 7.

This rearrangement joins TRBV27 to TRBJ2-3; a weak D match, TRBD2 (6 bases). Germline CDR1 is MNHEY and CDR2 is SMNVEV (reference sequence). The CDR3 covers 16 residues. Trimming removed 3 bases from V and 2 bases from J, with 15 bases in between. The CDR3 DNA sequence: TGTGCCAGCAGTTTGTCCGCGGGGATTTCCACAGATACGCAGTATTTT. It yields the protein CASSLSAGISTDTQYF.

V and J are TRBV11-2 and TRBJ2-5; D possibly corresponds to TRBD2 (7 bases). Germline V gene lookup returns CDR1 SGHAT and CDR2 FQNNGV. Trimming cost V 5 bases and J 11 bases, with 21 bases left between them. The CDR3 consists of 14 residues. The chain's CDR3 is CASSEKSQGREQYF. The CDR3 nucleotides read TGTGCCAGCAGCGAAAAATCCCAGGGGAGGGAGCAGTACTTC.

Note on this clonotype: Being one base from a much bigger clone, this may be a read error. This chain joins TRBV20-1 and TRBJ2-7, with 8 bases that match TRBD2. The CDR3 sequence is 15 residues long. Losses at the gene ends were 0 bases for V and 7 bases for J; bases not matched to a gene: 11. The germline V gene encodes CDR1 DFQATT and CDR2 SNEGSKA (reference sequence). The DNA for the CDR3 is TGCAGTGCTAGAGAGCCTAGCGGGTTTAGGGATGAGCAGTACTTC. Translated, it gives CSAREPSGFRDEQYF.

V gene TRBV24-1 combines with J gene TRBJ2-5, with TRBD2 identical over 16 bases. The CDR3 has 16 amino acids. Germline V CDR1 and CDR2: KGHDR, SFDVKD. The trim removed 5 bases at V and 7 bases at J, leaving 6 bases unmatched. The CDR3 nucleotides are TGTGCCACCAGTGTCGGGACTAGCGGGAGGGCACGGACCCAGTACTTC. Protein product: CATSVGTSGRARTQYF.

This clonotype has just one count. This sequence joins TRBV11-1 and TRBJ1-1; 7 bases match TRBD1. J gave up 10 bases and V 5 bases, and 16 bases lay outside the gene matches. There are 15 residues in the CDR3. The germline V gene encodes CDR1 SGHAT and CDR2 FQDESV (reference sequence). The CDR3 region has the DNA TGTGCCAGCAGCGTAACCCGGGACAGCCTCCAAGGAGCTTTCTTT. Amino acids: CASSVTRDSLQGAFF.

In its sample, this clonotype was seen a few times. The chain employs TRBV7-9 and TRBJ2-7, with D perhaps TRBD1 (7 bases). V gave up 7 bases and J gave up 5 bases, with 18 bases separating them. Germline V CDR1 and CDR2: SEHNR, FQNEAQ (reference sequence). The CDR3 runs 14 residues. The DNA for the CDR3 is TGTGCCAGCAACCGACAGGGAGGACGCAACGAGCAGTACTTC. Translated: CASNRQGGRNEQYF.

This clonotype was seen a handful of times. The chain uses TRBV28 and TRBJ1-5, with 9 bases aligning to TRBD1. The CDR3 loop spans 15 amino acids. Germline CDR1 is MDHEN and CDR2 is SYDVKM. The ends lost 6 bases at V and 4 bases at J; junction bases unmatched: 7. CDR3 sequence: CASRRQGGENQPQHF. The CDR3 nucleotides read TGTGCCAGCAGACGACAGGGGGGGGAGAATCAGCCCCAGCATTTT.

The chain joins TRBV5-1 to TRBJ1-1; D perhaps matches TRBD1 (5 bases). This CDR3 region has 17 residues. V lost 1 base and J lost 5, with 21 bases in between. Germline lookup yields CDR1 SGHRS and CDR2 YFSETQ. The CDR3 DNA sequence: TGCGCCAGCAGCTTGACAGCCCCCACAGGCCGGGGGACTGAAGCTTTCTTT. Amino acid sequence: CASSLTAPTGRGTEAFF.

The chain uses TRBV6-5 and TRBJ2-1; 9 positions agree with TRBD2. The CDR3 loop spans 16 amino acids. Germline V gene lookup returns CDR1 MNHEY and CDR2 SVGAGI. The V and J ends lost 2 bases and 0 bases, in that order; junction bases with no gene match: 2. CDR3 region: CASSYGLASSYNEQFF. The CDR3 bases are TGTGCCAGCAGTTACGGACTAGCGAGCTCCTACAATGAGCAGTTCTTC.

The CDR3 DNA follows: TGCAGTGCCCCACCCATGGGACAGGGGAATTCAGGCGAGCAGTACTTC. Its translation: CSAPPMGQGNSGEQYF. The rearrangement joins TRBV20-1 to TRBJ2-5; TRBD1 matches at 10 bases. Matching the DNA end better, TRBJ2-7 makes the J call doubtful. There are 16 residues in the CDR3. Germline V gives CDR1 DFQATT, CDR2 SNEGSKA (reference sequence).

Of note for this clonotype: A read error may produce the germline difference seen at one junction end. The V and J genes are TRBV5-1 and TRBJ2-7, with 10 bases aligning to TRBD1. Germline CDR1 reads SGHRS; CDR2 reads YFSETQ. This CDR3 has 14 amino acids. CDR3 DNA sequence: TGCGCCGGCAGCGTACCGGGACAGGGGTACGAGCAGTACTTC. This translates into CAGSVPGQGYEQYF.